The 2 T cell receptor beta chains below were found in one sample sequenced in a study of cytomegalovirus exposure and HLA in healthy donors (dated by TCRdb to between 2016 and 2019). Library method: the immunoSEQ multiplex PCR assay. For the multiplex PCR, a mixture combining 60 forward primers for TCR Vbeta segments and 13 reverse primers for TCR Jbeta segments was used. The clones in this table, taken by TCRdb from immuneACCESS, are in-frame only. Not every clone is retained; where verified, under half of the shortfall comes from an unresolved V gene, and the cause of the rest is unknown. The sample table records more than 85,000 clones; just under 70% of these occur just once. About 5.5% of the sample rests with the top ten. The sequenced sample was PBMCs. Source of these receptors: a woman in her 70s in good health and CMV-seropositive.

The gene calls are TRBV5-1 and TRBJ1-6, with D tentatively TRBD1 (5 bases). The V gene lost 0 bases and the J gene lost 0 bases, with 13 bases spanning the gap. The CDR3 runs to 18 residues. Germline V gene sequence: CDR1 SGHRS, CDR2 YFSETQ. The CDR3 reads CASSLEGAASSYNSPLHF. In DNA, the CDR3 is TGCGCCAGCAGCTTGGAAGGGGCGGCGAGCTCCTATAATTCACCCCTCCACTTT.

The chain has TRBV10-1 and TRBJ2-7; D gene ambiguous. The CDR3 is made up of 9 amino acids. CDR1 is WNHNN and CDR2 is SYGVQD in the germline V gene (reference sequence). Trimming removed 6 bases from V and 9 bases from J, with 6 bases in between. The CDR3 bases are TGCGCCAGCAGGAACGGGCAGTACTTC. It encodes CASRNGQYF.